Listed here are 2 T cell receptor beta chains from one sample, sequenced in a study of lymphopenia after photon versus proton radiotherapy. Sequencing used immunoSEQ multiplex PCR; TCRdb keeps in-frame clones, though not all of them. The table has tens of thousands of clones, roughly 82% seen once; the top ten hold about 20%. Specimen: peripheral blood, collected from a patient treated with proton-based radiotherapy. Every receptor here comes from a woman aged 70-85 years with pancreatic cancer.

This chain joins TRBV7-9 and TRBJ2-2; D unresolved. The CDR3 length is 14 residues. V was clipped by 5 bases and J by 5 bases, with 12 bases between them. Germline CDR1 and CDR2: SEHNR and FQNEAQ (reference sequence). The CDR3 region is CASSPRQVTGELFF. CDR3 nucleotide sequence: TGTGCCAGCAGCCCCCGACAAGTTACCGGGGAGCTGTTTTTT.

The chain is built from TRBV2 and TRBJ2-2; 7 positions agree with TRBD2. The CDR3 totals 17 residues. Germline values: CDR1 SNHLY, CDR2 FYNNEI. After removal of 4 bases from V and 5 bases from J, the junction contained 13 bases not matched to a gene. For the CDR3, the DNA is TGTGCCAGCAGTGGGGGGACGGCGGGAGTAAATACCGGGGAGCTGTTTTTT. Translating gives CASSGGTAGVNTGELFF.